This passage covers 30 T cell receptor beta chains from one sample sequenced in a study of T cells after yellow fever vaccination. MiXCR was run by TCRdb on the 5' RACE reads, yielding one entry per CDR3 protein. Found here are a few hundred thousand distinct CDR3 sequences, about 9.9% of them singletons; the top ten hold around 20%. Here the sequenced sample was PBMCs, taken on the day of the first yellow fever vaccination. These receptors were collected from a man aged 18 to 35 who received the YFV17D yellow fever vaccine.

J is TRBJ2-3 and V is TRBV19; no definite D call. Trimming removed 5 bases from V and 5 bases from J, with 11 bases in between. The germline V gene has CDR1 LNHDA and CDR2 SQIVND (reference sequence). This CDR3 region has 13 residues. The CDR3 nucleotides are TGTGCCAGTAGTTCTGGCTTCGGAGATACGCAGTATTTT. This translates into CASSSGFGDTQYF.

The table lists this clonotype with a few counts. The chain carries TRBV6-1 and TRBJ1-2, with 8 bases aligning to TRBD1. Losses at the gene ends were 6 bases for V and 7 bases for J; bases not matched to a gene: 16. Per germline, CDR1 MNHNS and CDR2 SASEGT. CDR3 size: 16 residues. The DNA of the CDR3 is TGTGCCAGCAGCCCCGGCGGGGGGACAGGCATTGCTGGCTACACCTTC. It is translated as CASSPGGGTGIAGYTF.

The chain employs TRBV7-2 and TRBJ1-4, with a tentative D call TRBD1 (6 bases). Per the germline V gene, CDR1 is SGHTA and CDR2 is FQGNSA. The CDR3 is made up of 15 amino acids. Between the trimmed V and J ends, which lost 0 bases and 8 bases, there was a span of 13 bases. The CDR3, as DNA: TGTGCCAGCAGCTTAGCGGGACACCAAGGAGAAAAACTGTTTTTT. It encodes CASSLAGHQGEKLFF.

V and J are TRBV5-1 and TRBJ2-1; 14 positions match TRBD2. Looked up from germline, CDR1 is SGHRS and CDR2 is YFSETQ. This CDR3 comprises 14 residues. With 4 bases clipped from V and 9 bases from J, the junction kept 3 bases outside the gene matches. The CDR3 bases are TGCGCCAGCAGCGTGACTAGCGGGGGGGTTGAGCAGTTCTTC. Encoded protein: CASSVTSGGVEQFF.

This clonotype has only a few counts. V and J are TRBV5-1 and TRBJ2-3; no clear D. The germline gives CDR1 SGHRS, CDR2 YFSETQ. V lost 4 bases, J lost 5 bases, and 11 bases lay in between. This CDR3 is built from 13 residues. The CDR3 loop reads CASSRTAKDTQYF. CDR3 sequence (DNA): TGCGCCAGCAGCCGAACGGCCAAAGATACGCAGTATTTT.

This chain links TRBV6-2 or TRBV6-3 with TRBJ2-7; D perhaps matches TRBD1 (5 bases). The germline V gene encodes CDR1 MNHEY and CDR2 SVGEGT. The CDR3 totals 15 residues. V dropped 3 bases and J dropped 3 bases, with 15 bases sitting between them. The DNA for the CDR3 is TGTGCCAGCAGTTATATATTGACAGAGCACTACGAGCAGTACTTC. It codes for CASSYILTEHYEQYF.

This clonotype has more than one count but fewer than ten. The chain joins TRBV21-1 to TRBJ1-3. TRBV21-1 has pseudogene status. There are 12 residues in the CDR3. The DNA of the CDR3 is TGTGCCACCCAAGTGTCAGGAAACACCATATATTTT. It codes for CATQVSGNTIYF.

This clonotype was found a few times. V gene TRBV20-1 combines with J gene TRBJ1-4, with D unresolved. CDR1 is DFQATT and CDR2 is SNEGSKA in the germline V gene (reference sequence). CDR3 length equals 11 residues. V was cut by 5 bases and J by 8 bases, with 9 bases left in between. In DNA, the CDR3 is TGCAGTGCTTTAACTCGGGAAAAACTGTTTTTT. Residues: CSALTREKLFF.

The chain has TRBV19 and TRBJ2-7; a weak D match, TRBD1 (6 bases). V shed 5 bases and J shed 1 base, with 18 bases lying between them. Germline CDR1 reads LNHDA; CDR2 reads SQIVND (reference sequence). The CDR3 runs to 16 residues. Here the CDR3 DNA reads TGTGCCAGTAGTGATACCATGCAGGGGACATCCTACGAGCAGTACTTC. It is translated as CASSDTMQGTSYEQYF.

The rearrangement uses TRBV18 and TRBJ2-3; a possible D gene is TRBD2 (5 bases). CDR1 and CDR2 from the germline V gene are KGHSH and LQKENI. The CDR3 length is 16 residues. V dropped 6 bases and J dropped 1 base, with 17 bases sitting between them. CDR3 sequence (DNA): TGTGCCAGCTCTCTACTTTCCCACGGGGGCACAGATACGCAGTATTTT. Translating gives CASSLLSHGGTDTQYF.

This clonotype was observed a few times. The chain employs TRBV7-6 and TRBJ2-6, with a weak D call TRBD1 (5 bases). Trimming took 5 bases from V and 2 from J, leaving 7 bases between them. The CDR3 has 14 amino acids. Germline V gives CDR1 SGHVS, CDR2 FNYEAQ. The chain's CDR3 is CASSPTAGANVLTF. CDR3 coding DNA: TGTGCCAGCAGCCCGACAGCTGGGGCCAACGTCCTGACTTTC.

The J gene is TRBJ1-5, the V gene TRBV10-3; D not certain. This CDR3 has 12 residues. The V gene lost 9 bases and the J gene lost 4 bases, with 10 bases spanning the gap. Germline values: CDR1 ENHRY, CDR2 SYGVKD. The CDR3 bases are TGTGCCATTTCACGGATAAATCAGCCCCAGCATTTT. Translating it yields CAISRINQPQHF.

This clonotype came up a few times. The rearrangement uses TRBV14 and TRBJ2-3; possible D gene TRBD1, 6 bases. The V end was cut by 3 bases, the J end by 0 bases, with 13 bases between. The CDR3 has 16 residues. The germline V gene encodes CDR1 SGHDN and CDR2 FVKESK. CDR3 in DNA: TGTGCCAGCAGCCAGGGGAAGGGACATAGCACAGATACGCAGTATTTT. Translating gives CASSQGKGHSTDTQYF.

This chain links TRBV5-1 with TRBJ1-4; TRBD1 might be the D (6 bases). V was trimmed by 4 bases and J by 8 bases, leaving 18 bases between them. In germline, CDR1 is SGHRS, CDR2 YFSETQ. The CDR3 length is 15 residues. CDR3 protein: CASSPIDRRGEKLFF. The CDR3 DNA sequence: TGCGCCAGCAGCCCAATCGACAGAAGGGGGGAAAAACTGTTTTTT.

The chain is built from TRBV15 and TRBJ2-7; 8 bases are a match to TRBD1. The CDR3 runs to 13 residues. Germline V gives CDR1 LNHNV, CDR2 YYDKDF (reference sequence). J gave up 7 bases and V 6 bases, and 8 bases lay outside the gene matches. CDR3 coding DNA: TGTGCCACCAGACCGACAGGGGTCAGGGAGCAGTACTTC. Its translation: CATRPTGVREQYF.

V is TRBV20-1 and J is TRBJ1-5; D is perhaps TRBD1 (5 bases). The germline V gene has CDR1 DFQATT and CDR2 SNEGSKA (reference sequence). V dropped 1 base and J dropped 5 bases, with 15 bases sitting between them. The CDR3 has 15 amino acids. DNA of the CDR3: TGCAGTGCTAGAGGGTACGGGCAGGGAGATCAGCCCCAGCATTTT. Residues: CSARGYGQGDQPQHF.

This clonotype was recorded a few times. This chain links TRBV20-1 with TRBJ1-2, with D uncertain. The CDR3 runs 12 residues. V was clipped by 5 bases and J by 7 bases, with 14 bases between them. Germline CDR1 is DFQATT and CDR2 is SNEGSKA (reference sequence). For the CDR3, the DNA is TGCAGTGCTTGGATGGAGTCGCGTGGCTACACCTTC. Translation gives CSAWMESRGYTF.

This clonotype has a handful of counts. This chain connects TRBV5-1 to TRBJ2-7, with 7 bases that match TRBD1. This CDR3 has 15 residues. Germline CDR1 SGHRS, CDR2 YFSETQ. Germline trimming cut 2 bases from V and 2 bases from J; bases unmatched to any gene: 7. As DNA, the CDR3 is TGCGCCAGCAGCTTAGGACAGGTGTTCCCCTACGAGCAGTACTTC. The encoded protein is CASSLGQVFPYEQYF. Using reference TRBV5-1 and TRBJ2-7 for the parts outside the CDR3, the full variable domain is KAGVTQTPRYLIKTRGQQVTLSCSPISGHRSVSWYQQTPGQGLQFLFEYFSETQRNKGNFPGRFSGRQFSNSRSEMNVSTLELGDSALYLCASSLGQVFPYEQYFGPGTRLTVT.

This clonotype was seen a few times. The rearrangement uses TRBV15 and TRBJ1-5; D is ambiguous. Trimming pared 0 bases from V and 9 bases from J, leaving 12 bases between. The CDR3 runs 14 residues. Germline CDR1 and CDR2: LNHNV and YYDKDF (reference sequence). The CDR3 is CATSRDLLSGPQHF. The CDR3 coding sequence is TGTGCCACCAGCAGAGACCTCCTCTCTGGGCCCCAGCATTTT.

The gene calls are TRBV12-3 or TRBV12-4 and TRBJ1-2; D is perhaps TRBD1 (5 bases). V gave up 6 bases and J gave up 6 bases, with 17 bases separating them. This CDR3 has 14 residues. CDR3 sequence (DNA): TGTGCCAGCAGCCCAGTTGGGGCCGCGGATGGCTACACCTTC. Amino acid sequence: CASSPVGAADGYTF.

The table lists this clonotype with many counts. J is TRBJ1-2 and V is TRBV29-1; possible D gene TRBD1, 5 bases. Per germline, CDR1 SQVTM and CDR2 ANQGSEA. CDR3 length: 14 residues. The V and J ends lost 7 bases and 2 bases respectively, with 17 bases between them. DNA for the CDR3: TGCAGCGCCGAACGAGGGGTGGAGAACTATGGCTACACCTTC. This sequence encodes CSAERGVENYGYTF.

This clonotype was seen ten or more times. The CDR3 DNA follows: TGTGCCAGCAGCCAATCGTGGCAGGGGGCTCGGAGCAATCAGCCCCAGCATTTT. It encodes CASSQSWQGARSNQPQHF. This chain uses TRBV16 with TRBJ1-5, with TRBD1 identical over 8 bases. With V trimmed by 0 bases and J by 1 base, 8 bases remained unmatched. Germline V gene data show CDR1 as KGHSY and CDR2 as FQNENV. The CDR3 has 18 amino acids.

This clonotype was seen repeatedly, ten times or more. The gene calls are TRBV7-9 and TRBJ1-6, with a weak D call TRBD1 (6 bases). Germline CDR1 and CDR2: SEHNR and FQNEAQ (reference sequence). The CDR3 contains 14 residues. V lost 5 bases, J lost 14 bases, and 19 bases lay in between. The CDR3 reads CASSTPLRGSTLHF. For the CDR3, the DNA is TGTGCCAGCAGCACACCCTTGAGGGGGTCGACCCTCCACTTT. Together with reference TRBV7-9 and TRBJ1-6, the CDR3 gives the full variable domain: DTGVSQNPRHKITKRGQNVTFRCDPISEHNRLYWYRQTLGQGPEFLTYFQNEAQLEKSRLLSDRFSAERPKGSFSTLEIQRTEQGDSAMYLCASSTPLRGSTLHFGNGTRLTVT.

This clonotype appeared a few times. V gene TRBV5-1 combines with J gene TRBJ2-1, with 13 bases matching TRBD2. V trimming: 2 bases; J trimming: 7 bases; junction bases outside the gene matches: 6. From germline, CDR1 is SGHRS and CDR2 YFSETQ. CDR3 length equals 16 residues. The CDR3 region has the DNA TGCGCCAGCAGCTTTCTAAAGACTAGCGGGGGGAATGAGCAGTTCTTC. This gives the protein CASSFLKTSGGNEQFF. Together with reference TRBV5-1 and TRBJ2-1, the CDR3 gives the full variable domain: KAGVTQTPRYLIKTRGQQVTLSCSPISGHRSVSWYQQTPGQGLQFLFEYFSETQRNKGNFPGRFSGRQFSNSRSEMNVSTLELGDSALYLCASSFLKTSGGNEQFFGPGTRLTVL.

Ten or more counts support this clonotype. The V and J genes are TRBV30 and TRBJ2-1; TRBD2 agrees at 7 bases. The V gene's germline CDR1 is GTSNPN and CDR2 SVGIG (reference sequence). This CDR3 has 10 residues. Trimming took 3 bases from V and 12 from J; bases not matched to a gene: 2. This CDR3 reads CAWSSGGQFF. DNA of the CDR3: TGTGCCTGGAGCTCGGGGGGGCAGTTCTTC.

This chain links TRBV11-2 with TRBJ2-2; unclear D gene. Trimming pared 1 base from V and 3 bases from J, leaving 9 bases between. The CDR3 loop spans 15 amino acids. Germline V gene sequence: CDR1 SGHAT, CDR2 FQNNGV. CDR3 residues: CASSLVPEYTGELFF. For the CDR3, the DNA is TGTGCCAGCAGCTTAGTTCCAGAGTACACCGGGGAGCTGTTTTTT.

The chain employs TRBV5-1 and TRBJ1-4; no firm D call. CDR1 is SGHRS, CDR2 YFSETQ, per germline. The CDR3 is 16 amino acids. V was clipped by 1 base and J by 0 bases, with 10 bases between them. In DNA, the CDR3 is TGCGCCAGCAGCTTGAGACGTGGAGCAACTAATGAAAAACTGTTTTTT. Its translation: CASSLRRGATNEKLFF.

This clonotype occurred a few times. V usage is TRBV6-1 and J usage is TRBJ1-5, with a weak D call TRBD1 (6 bases). The CDR3 has 13 residues. CDR1 MNHNS and CDR2 SASEGT come from the germline V gene. Deletions cut 8 bases from V and 6 bases from J, with 14 bases between. The CDR3 sequence is CASGTGIVQPQHF. The CDR3 nucleotides read TGTGCCAGCGGAACAGGGATCGTTCAGCCCCAGCATTTT.

The chain carries TRBV7-3 and TRBJ2-2; a possible D gene is TRBD1 (5 bases). Germline values: CDR1 SGHTA, CDR2 FQGTGA. This CDR3 comprises 14 residues. Between the trimmed V and J ends, which lost 5 bases and 7 bases, there was a span of 14 bases. CDR3: CASSVDRWDGELFF. CDR3 bases: TGTGCCAGCAGCGTAGACAGATGGGACGGGGAGCTGTTTTTT.

This rearrangement joins TRBV5-1 to TRBJ1-2; D is unclear. Trimming left V 0 bases short and J 8 bases short, with 14 bases between. Looked up from germline, CDR1 is SGHRS and CDR2 is YFSETQ. This CDR3 region has 14 residues. The CDR3 nucleotides read TGCGCCAGCAGCTTGGGAGACACTCGCCTAGGCTACACCTTC. It specifies CASSLGDTRLGYTF.